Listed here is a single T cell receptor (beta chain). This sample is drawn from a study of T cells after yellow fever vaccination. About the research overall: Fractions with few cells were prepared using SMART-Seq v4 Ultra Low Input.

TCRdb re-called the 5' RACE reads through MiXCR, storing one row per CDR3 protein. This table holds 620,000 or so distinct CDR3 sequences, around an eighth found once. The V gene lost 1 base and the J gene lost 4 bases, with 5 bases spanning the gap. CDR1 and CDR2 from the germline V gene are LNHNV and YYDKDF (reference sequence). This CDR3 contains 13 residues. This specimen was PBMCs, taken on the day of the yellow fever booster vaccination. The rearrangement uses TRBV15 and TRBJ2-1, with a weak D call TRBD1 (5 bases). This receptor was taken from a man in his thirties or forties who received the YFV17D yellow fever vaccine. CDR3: CATSRGQYNEQFF. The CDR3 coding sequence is TGTGCCACCAGCAGAGGACAGTACAATGAGCAGTTCTTC.